The rows below give T cell receptor beta chains drawn from one sample of a study of blood T cell repertoires in COVID-19. The protocol was immunoSEQ multiplex PCR, while the TCRdb copy is restricted to in-frame clones and leaves out a portion. This table has about 220,000 clones, around 90% appearing once. The sample consisted of PBMCs or T cells enriched from blood (not recorded which). Receptors originate from a man aged 25-40 years who had been exposed to COVID-19. Each CDR3 is given with its conserved first and last residue. D genes are given only for firm matches. For some rows the clone size is stated as once, few or many, or as a class when expanded; others skip it.

-	-	TRBV4-3	TRBJ1-6	CASSQVTGGYNSPLHF	TGCGCCAGCAGCCAAGTAACAGGCGGTTATAATTCACCCCTCCACTTT
TRBD2	-	TRBV10-1	TRBJ2-1	CASGWTSVQHNEQFF	TGCGCCAGCGGGTGGACTAGTGTACAACACAATGAGCAGTTCTTC
-	-	TRBV14	TRBJ1-1	CASSQGQNTEAFF	TGTGCCAGCAGCCAAGGACAGAACACTGAAGCTTTCTTT
-	-	TRBV7-2	TRBJ2-7	CASSQNPGHLNSYEQYF	TGTGCCAGCAGCCAAAACCCGGGACACCTTAACTCCTACGAGCAGTACTTC
TRBD2	once	TRBV10-3	TRBJ2-3	CAISERFYKLAEGTDTQYF	TGTGCCATCAGTGAGCGGTTCTACAAGCTAGCGGAGGGCACAGATACGCAGTATTTT
TRBD2	-	TRBV29-1	TRBJ2-1	CSVGRTSGVEQFF	TGCAGCGTCGGAAGGACTAGCGGAGTCGAGCAGTTCTTC
-	-	TRBV7-9	TRBJ1-3	CASSTGPASSGNTIYF	TGTGCCAGCAGCACCGGCCCGGCTAGCTCTGGAAACACCATATATTTT
-	-	TRBV11-2	TRBJ1-6	CASSLDGYSRGVSPLHF	TGTGCCAGCAGCTTAGATGGCTACAGCAGGGGAGTTTCACCCCTCCACTTT
-	-	TRBV5-1	TRBJ2-3	CASSPGQSSTDTQYF	TGCGCCAGCAGCCCCGGACAGTCCAGCACAGATACGCAGTATTTT
-	-	TRBV27	TRBJ2-1	CASSPLGQRRINEQFF	TGTGCCAGCAGTCCCCTTGGTCAGCGGAGAATTAATGAGCAGTTCTTC
-	-	TRBV19	TRBJ2-1	CASSPTGMDEQFF	TGTGCCAGTAGTCCCACAGGGATGGATGAGCAGTTCTTC
TRBD1	once	TRBV5-4	TRBJ1-2	CASSPPDREHITF	TGTGCCAGCAGCCCCCCGGACAGGGAGCATATTACCTTC
TRBD1	-	TRBV27	TRBJ2-1	CASRTGGNEQFF	TGTGCCAGCAGAACAGGGGGGAATGAGCAGTTCTTC
TRBD2	once	TRBV5-5	TRBJ2-2	CASSFPSGGTGELFF	TGTGCCAGCAGCTTTCCATCGGGGGGTACCGGGGAGCTGTTTTTT
-	-	TRBV7-3	TRBJ2-7	CASSLRRKAALDEQYF	TGTGCCAGCAGCCTCAGGAGGAAGGCGGCATTGGATGAGCAGTACTTC
TRBD2	-	TRBV29-1	TRBJ2-2	CSCRTSGIGGELFF	TGCAGCTGTAGGACTAGCGGTATTGGCGGGGAGCTGTTTTTT
-	-	TRBV11-1	TRBJ2-7	CASSLGPGSYEQYF	TGTGCCAGCAGCTTAGGTCCGGGATCCTACGAGCAGTACTTC
-	once	TRBV27	TRBJ2-3	CASSWVRATDTQYF	TGTGCCAGCAGTTGGGTCAGGGCCACAGATACGCAGTATTTT
TRBD2	-	TRBV7-7	TRBJ2-3	CASSLGGSGRLTDTQYF	TGTGCCAGCAGCTTAGGAGGTAGCGGGCGGCTCACAGATACGCAGTATTTT
-	-	TRBV2	TRBJ1-2	CASSVARQNGYTF	TGTGCCAGCAGTGTTGCCCGACAGAACGGCTACACCTTC
-	-	TRBV5-4	TRBJ2-5	CASSLKGVETQYF	TGTGCCAGCAGCTTGAAGGGGGTAGAGACCCAGTACTTC
-	-	TRBV19	TRBJ1-4	CAIEPPLPFEKLFF	TGTGCCATTGAACCGCCACTGCCTTTTGAAAAACTGTTTTTT
-	once	TRBV23-1	TRBJ1-1	CASSQSCSDTEAFF	TGCGCCAGCAGTCAATCGTGTTCGGACACTGAAGCTTTCTTT
TRBD2	few	TRBV5-4	TRBJ2-2	CASSLAQRGGSGELFF	TGTGCCAGCAGCTTGGCCCAGCGGGGGGGAAGCGGGGAGCTGTTTTTT
TRBD2	few	TRBV15	TRBJ2-1	CATSRDRSGAPIVQFF	TGTGCCACCAGCAGAGACCGTAGCGGGGCACCTATTGTGCAGTTCTTC
-	-	TRBV7-6	TRBJ1-6	CASSSWGVNSPLHF	TGTGCCAGCAGCTCGTGGGGGGTTAATTCACCCCTCCACTTT
TRBD1	-	TRBV11-3	TRBJ2-5	CASSPGTGRGETQYF	TGTGCCAGCAGCCCCGGGACAGGAAGGGGAGAGACCCAGTACTTC
-	-	TRBV19	TRBJ1-1	CASSLSSRENTEAFF	TGTGCCAGTAGTCTGTCCAGCCGGGAGAACACTGAAGCTTTCTTT
-	once	TRBV23-1	TRBJ1-1	CASTSGTPNTEAFF	TGCGCCAGCACGTCCGGGACACCGAACACTGAAGCTTTCTTT
TRBD1	few	TRBV5-4	TRBJ1-2	CASSPSGTGTYGYTF	TGTGCCAGCAGCCCCTCCGGGACAGGGACCTATGGCTACACCTTC
TRBD1	many	TRBV25-1	TRBJ2-3	CASTDRETQYF	TGTGCCAGCACCGACAGGGAGACGCAGTATTTT
-	-	TRBV5-6	TRBJ1-1	CASSLVGTEAFF	TGTGCCAGCAGCTTGGTCGGCACTGAAGCTTTCTTT
-	-	TRBV19	TRBJ1-5	CASSISGQVGQPQHF	TGTGCCAGTAGTATATCCGGTCAGGTCGGTCAGCCCCAGCATTTT
-	-	TRBV21-1	TRBJ2-7	CASTTTGGLYEQYF	TGTGCCAGCACCACGACAGGGGGCCTCTACGAGCAGTACTTC
-	-	TRBV5-8	TRBJ2-7	CASSFNPDRSSYEQYF	TGTGCCAGCAGCTTCAACCCAGACAGGAGCTCCTACGAGCAGTACTTC
-	-	TRBV20-1	TRBJ1-2	CSAPRGAGYTF	TGCAGTGCCCCCCGTGGGGCCGGCTACACCTTC
TRBD1	once	TRBV19	TRBJ2-7	CAREGQGPAIPCYEQYF	TGTGCCAGGGAGGGACAGGGGCCCGCTATCCCCTGTTACGAGCAGTACTTC
-	-	TRBV2	TRBJ1-1	CASRSGYIEAFF	TGTGCCAGCAGGTCAGGGTATATTGAAGCTTTCTTT
-	-	TRBV2	TRBJ1-2	CASSGSANYGYTF	TGTGCCAGCAGCGGCAGCGCTAACTATGGCTACACCTTC
TRBD1	-	TRBV10-2	TRBJ2-7	CASSEGLRGQGSEQYF	TGCGCCAGCAGTGAGGGTTTAAGGGGACAGGGTTCCGAGCAGTACTTC
-	-	TRBV12-3/TRBV12-4	TRBJ1-2	CASSPANYGYTF	TGTGCCAGCAGTCCCGCGAACTATGGCTACACCTTC
TRBD1	-	TRBV7-2	TRBJ1-5	CASSPRTGVNQPQHF	TGTGCCAGCAGCCCCAGGACAGGGGTCAATCAGCCCCAGCATTTT
-	-	TRBV5-4	TRBJ2-5	CASSLILEQETQYF	TGTGCCAGCAGCTTGATACTAGAGCAAGAGACCCAGTACTTC
-	-	TRBV5-1	TRBJ2-1	CASSGAGSEQFF	TGCGCCAGCAGCGGCGCCGGGTCTGAGCAGTTCTTC
-	-	TRBV4-3	TRBJ2-7	CASSQDQSEQYF	TGCGCCAGCAGCCAAGATCAGTCCGAGCAGTACTTC
-	-	TRBV4-1	TRBJ1-3	CASSQIVRELTGNTIYF	TGCGCCAGCAGCCAAATCGTCCGGGAGTTAACTGGAAACACCATATATTTT
TRBD2	-	TRBV11-3	TRBJ2-2	CASSPGGLANTGELFF	TGTGCCAGCAGCCCGGGGGGACTAGCGAACACCGGGGAGCTGTTTTTT
-	-	TRBV18	TRBJ1-3	CASSPRGPDTIYF	TGTGCCAGCTCACCTAGAGGGCCAGACACCATATATTTT
-	-	TRBV5-6	TRBJ2-1	CASSPTGMGGPNNEQFF	TGTGCCAGCAGCCCTACCGGAATGGGGGGGCCGAATAATGAGCAGTTCTTC
TRBD1	-	TRBV20-1	TRBJ1-6	CSASRQGGPPLHF	TGCAGTGCTAGTCGACAGGGTGGGCCACCCCTCCACTTT
TRBD1	-	TRBV6-2/TRBV6-3	TRBJ2-1	CASSIDRGLFNEQFF	TGTGCCAGCAGTATCGACAGGGGGCTGTTCAATGAGCAGTTCTTC